Reported below is one T cell receptor beta chain. Antigen specificity is unknown. Assay used: immunoSEQ multiplex PCR; TCRdb lists only in-frame clones, some missing. The sample gives some 150,000 clones, 76% of which show up once; about 5% is in the top ten. These data belong to a study of cytotoxic CD8 clonotypes in ibrutinib-treated CLL. This CDR3 comprises 15 residues. Per germline, CDR1 SNHLY and CDR2 FYNNEI. V dropped 5 bases and J dropped 7; count of bases not matched to a gene: 7. Study-wide points: Clonality, elevated at ibrutinib response, dropped back toward baseline at progression. There were differences in sampling times between sustained-remission and progressing patients.

The TCR comes from a human donor with chronic lymphocytic leukemia. The V and J genes are TRBV2 and TRBJ2-2, with TRBD2 matching over 10 bases. The material was PBMCs, obtained after 24 months of ibrutinib treatment. The CDR3 region has the DNA TGTGCCAGCAGTCCGGGACTAGCGTTGGGCGGGGAGCTGTTTTTT. It yields the protein CASSPGLALGGELFF.